These 5 T cell receptor beta chains were all obtained from the same sample, sequenced in a study of blood T cell repertoires in COVID-19. This table comes from immunoSEQ multiplex PCR, and its TCRdb copy is limited to in-frame clones, with some not included. The sample includes 300,000 to 350,000 clones, approximately 90% of them seen just once. Specimen: peripheral blood. The receptors stem from a man aged 25 to 40 with COVID-19, enrolled during active disease.

This clone was picked up one time. For the CDR3, the DNA is TGCGCCAGCAGCCTCCAGGGGGCGTACTCTGGGGCCAACGTCCTGACTTTC. This translates into CASSLQGAYSGANVLTF. The chain recombines TRBV4-3 with TRBJ2-6, with 8 bases that match TRBD1. CDR1 and CDR2 (germline): LGHNA, YSLEER. J was trimmed by 0 bases and V by 4 bases; bases with no gene match: 5. This CDR3 has 17 residues.

The rearrangement joins TRBV10-3 to TRBJ2-3; the match to TRBD1 covers 8 bases. This CDR3 has 14 residues. V was clipped by 6 bases and J by 5 bases; unmatched bases: 7. Germline-derived CDR1 and CDR2 are ENHRY and SYGVKD. The CDR3 DNA sequence: TGTGCCATCAGGGACAGGGATAGCGTAGATACGCAGTATTTT. It yields the protein CAIRDRDSVDTQYF.

This chain uses TRBV5-6 with TRBJ2-5; 7 nucleotides line up with TRBD2. V trimming: 0 bases; J trimming: 3 bases; junction bases outside the gene matches: 8. This CDR3 is 16 amino acids long. Germline CDR1 is SGHDT and CDR2 is YYEEEE. The CDR3 region has the DNA TGTGCCAGCAGCTTGGCCCGGCGGGAGTGGAAAGAGACCCAGTACTTC. This gives the protein CASSLARREWKETQYF.

The rearrangement uses TRBV3-1 (or the pseudogene TRBV3-2) and TRBJ2-1, with 9 nucleotides matching TRBD1. Trimming at V came to 4 bases and at J to 4 bases, leaving 5 bases not matched to a gene. There are 15 residues in the CDR3. The V gene's germline CDR1 is LGHDT and CDR2 YNNKEL (reference sequence). CDR3 sequence: CASSLTGTGYNEQFF. The CDR3 bases are TGTGCCAGCAGCCTTACCGGGACAGGGTACAATGAGCAGTTCTTC.

The V and J genes are TRBV9 and TRBJ1-1; tentatively, D is TRBD1 (6 bases). CDR3 size: 15 residues. Per the germline V gene, CDR1 is SGDLS and CDR2 is YYNGEE. V lost 1 base, J lost 3 bases, and 13 bases lay in between. CDR3 DNA sequence: TGTGCCAGCAGCGTACCCCCAGGGGCCGACACTGAAGCTTTCTTT. It encodes CASSVPPGADTEAFF.